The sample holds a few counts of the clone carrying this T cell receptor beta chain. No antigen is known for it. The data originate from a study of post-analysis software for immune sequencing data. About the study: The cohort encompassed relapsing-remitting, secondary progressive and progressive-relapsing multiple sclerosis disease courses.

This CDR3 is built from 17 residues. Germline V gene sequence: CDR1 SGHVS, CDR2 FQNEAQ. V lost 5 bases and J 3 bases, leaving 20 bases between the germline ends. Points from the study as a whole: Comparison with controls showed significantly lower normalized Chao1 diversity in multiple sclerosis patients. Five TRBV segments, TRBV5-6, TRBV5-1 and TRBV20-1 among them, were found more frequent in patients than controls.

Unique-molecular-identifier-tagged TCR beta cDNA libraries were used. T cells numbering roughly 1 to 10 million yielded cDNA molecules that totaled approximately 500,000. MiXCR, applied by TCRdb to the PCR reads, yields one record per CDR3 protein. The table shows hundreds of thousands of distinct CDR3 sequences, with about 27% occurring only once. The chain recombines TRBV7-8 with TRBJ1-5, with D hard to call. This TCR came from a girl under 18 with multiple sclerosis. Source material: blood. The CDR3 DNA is TGTGCCAGCAGCCCCTCCCGAATAGGTTATCCCAATCAGCCCCAGCATTTT. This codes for CASSPSRIGYPNQPQHF.